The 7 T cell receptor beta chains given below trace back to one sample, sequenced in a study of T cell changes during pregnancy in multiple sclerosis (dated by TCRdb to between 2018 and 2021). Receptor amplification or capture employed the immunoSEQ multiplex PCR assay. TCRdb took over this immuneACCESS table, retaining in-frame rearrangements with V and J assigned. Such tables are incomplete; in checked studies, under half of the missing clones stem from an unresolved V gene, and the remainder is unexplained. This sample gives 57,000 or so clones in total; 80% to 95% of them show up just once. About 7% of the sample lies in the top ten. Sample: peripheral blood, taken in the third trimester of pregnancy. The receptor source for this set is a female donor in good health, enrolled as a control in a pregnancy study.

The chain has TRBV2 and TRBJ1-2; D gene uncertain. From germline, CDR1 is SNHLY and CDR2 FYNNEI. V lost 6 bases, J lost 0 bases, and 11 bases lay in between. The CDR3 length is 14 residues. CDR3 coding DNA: TGTGCCAGCAGCAAAGACAAACCTAACTATGGCTACACCTTC. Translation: CASSKDKPNYGYTF.

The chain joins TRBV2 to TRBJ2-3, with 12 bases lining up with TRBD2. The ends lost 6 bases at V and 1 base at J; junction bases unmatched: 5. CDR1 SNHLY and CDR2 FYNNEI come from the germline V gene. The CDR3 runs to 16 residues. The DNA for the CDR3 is TGTGCCAGCAGGGCCCGGACTAGCGGGGGCACAGATACGCAGTATTTT. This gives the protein CASRARTSGGTDTQYF. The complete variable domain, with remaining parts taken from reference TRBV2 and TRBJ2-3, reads EPEVTQTPSHQVTQMGQEVILRCVPISNHLYFYWYRQILGQKVEFLVSFYNNEISEKSEIFDDQFSVERPDGSNFTLKIRSTKLEDSAMYFCASRARTSGGTDTQYFGPGTRLTVL.

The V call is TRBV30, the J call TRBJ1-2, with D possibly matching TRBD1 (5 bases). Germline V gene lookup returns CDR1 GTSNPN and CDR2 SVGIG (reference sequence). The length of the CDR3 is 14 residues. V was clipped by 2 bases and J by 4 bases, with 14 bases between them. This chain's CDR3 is CAWSPRTPFYGYTF. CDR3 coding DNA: TGTGCCTGGAGTCCTAGGACACCCTTCTATGGCTACACCTTC.

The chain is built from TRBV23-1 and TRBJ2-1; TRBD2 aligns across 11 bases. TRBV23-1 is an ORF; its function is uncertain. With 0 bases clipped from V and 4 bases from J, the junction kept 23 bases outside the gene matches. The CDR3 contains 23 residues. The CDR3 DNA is TGCGCCAGCAGTCAATCCAGGCGGGTCAGAGGACTAGCGGGTCCCGAATCTTACAATGAGCAGTTCTTC. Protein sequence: CASSQSRRVRGLAGPESYNEQFF.

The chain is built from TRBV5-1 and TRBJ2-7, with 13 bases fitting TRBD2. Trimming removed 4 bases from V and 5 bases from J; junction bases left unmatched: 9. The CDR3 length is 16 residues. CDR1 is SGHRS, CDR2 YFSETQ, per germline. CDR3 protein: CASSHGLAGDKDEQYF. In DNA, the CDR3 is TGCGCCAGCAGCCACGGACTAGCGGGAGATAAGGACGAGCAGTACTTC. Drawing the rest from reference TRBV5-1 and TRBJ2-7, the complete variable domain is KAGVTQTPRYLIKTRGQQVTLSCSPISGHRSVSWYQQTPGQGLQFLFEYFSETQRNKGNFPGRFSGRQFSNSRSEMNVSTLELGDSALYLCASSHGLAGDKDEQYFGPGTRLTVT.

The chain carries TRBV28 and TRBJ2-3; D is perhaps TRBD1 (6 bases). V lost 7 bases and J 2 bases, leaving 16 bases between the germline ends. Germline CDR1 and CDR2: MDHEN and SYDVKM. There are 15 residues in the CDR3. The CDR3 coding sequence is TGTGCCAGCACCCAGGAAGACAGGTTCACAGATACGCAGTATTTT. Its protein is CASTQEDRFTDTQYF.

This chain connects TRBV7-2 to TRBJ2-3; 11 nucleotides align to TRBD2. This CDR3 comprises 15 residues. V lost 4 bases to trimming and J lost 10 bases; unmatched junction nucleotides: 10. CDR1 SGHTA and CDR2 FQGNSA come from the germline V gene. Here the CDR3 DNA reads TGTGCCAGCAGCTCGGCGACTAGCGGGGTTCAAGCGCAGTATTTT. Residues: CASSSATSGVQAQYF.